The clone carrying this T cell receptor (beta chain) was detected a few times. The antigen remains unidentified. Hyperthyroidism had been newly diagnosed in patients aged 18 to 65, and its duration was under 2 months. This entry is derived from a study of T cells in Graves' hyperthyroidism and ophthalmopathy. Study information: Peripheral blood specimens were obtained at initial diagnosis, prior to any treatment.

RNA transcripts yielded amplified TCR beta CDR3 regions. The HTBI primer set drove a first-round RT-PCR of the TCR CDR3. TCRdb independently ran MiXCR on the multiplex PCR reads; one entry per CDR3 protein. Here the sample spans about 350,000 distinct CDR3 sequences, about a sixth being singletons. Germline V gives CDR1 SGHDT, CDR2 YYEEEE. CDR3 size: 15 residues. Trimming removed 3 bases from V and 4 bases from J; junction bases left unmatched: 9. Study findings and constraints: Ophthalmopathy was separated from stable hyperthyroidism by a 13 V-J model. The model identified upcoming ophthalmopathy a median approximately 6.5 months ahead of onset.

The TCR comes from a woman aged 25 to 39 with Graves' hyperthyroidism that later progressed to Graves' ophthalmopathy. The chain recombines TRBV5-6 with TRBJ1-1; 7 bases map to TRBD1. The sequencing input was blood. CDR3 coding DNA: TGTGCCAGCAGCTCCTACTACAGGGGAGGCACTGAAGCTTTCTTT. This sequence encodes CASSSYYRGGTEAFF.